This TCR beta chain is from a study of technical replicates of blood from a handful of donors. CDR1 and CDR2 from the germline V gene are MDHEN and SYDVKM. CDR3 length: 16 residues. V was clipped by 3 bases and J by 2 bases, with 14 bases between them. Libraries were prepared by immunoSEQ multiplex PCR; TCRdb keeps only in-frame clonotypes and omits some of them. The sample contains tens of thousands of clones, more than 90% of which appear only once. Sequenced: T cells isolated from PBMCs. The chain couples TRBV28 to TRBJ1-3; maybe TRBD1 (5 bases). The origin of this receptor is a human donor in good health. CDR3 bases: TGTGCCAGCAGTTTGGGAGGGGACGGAACTGGAAACACCATATATTTT. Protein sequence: CASSLGGDGTGNTIYF.